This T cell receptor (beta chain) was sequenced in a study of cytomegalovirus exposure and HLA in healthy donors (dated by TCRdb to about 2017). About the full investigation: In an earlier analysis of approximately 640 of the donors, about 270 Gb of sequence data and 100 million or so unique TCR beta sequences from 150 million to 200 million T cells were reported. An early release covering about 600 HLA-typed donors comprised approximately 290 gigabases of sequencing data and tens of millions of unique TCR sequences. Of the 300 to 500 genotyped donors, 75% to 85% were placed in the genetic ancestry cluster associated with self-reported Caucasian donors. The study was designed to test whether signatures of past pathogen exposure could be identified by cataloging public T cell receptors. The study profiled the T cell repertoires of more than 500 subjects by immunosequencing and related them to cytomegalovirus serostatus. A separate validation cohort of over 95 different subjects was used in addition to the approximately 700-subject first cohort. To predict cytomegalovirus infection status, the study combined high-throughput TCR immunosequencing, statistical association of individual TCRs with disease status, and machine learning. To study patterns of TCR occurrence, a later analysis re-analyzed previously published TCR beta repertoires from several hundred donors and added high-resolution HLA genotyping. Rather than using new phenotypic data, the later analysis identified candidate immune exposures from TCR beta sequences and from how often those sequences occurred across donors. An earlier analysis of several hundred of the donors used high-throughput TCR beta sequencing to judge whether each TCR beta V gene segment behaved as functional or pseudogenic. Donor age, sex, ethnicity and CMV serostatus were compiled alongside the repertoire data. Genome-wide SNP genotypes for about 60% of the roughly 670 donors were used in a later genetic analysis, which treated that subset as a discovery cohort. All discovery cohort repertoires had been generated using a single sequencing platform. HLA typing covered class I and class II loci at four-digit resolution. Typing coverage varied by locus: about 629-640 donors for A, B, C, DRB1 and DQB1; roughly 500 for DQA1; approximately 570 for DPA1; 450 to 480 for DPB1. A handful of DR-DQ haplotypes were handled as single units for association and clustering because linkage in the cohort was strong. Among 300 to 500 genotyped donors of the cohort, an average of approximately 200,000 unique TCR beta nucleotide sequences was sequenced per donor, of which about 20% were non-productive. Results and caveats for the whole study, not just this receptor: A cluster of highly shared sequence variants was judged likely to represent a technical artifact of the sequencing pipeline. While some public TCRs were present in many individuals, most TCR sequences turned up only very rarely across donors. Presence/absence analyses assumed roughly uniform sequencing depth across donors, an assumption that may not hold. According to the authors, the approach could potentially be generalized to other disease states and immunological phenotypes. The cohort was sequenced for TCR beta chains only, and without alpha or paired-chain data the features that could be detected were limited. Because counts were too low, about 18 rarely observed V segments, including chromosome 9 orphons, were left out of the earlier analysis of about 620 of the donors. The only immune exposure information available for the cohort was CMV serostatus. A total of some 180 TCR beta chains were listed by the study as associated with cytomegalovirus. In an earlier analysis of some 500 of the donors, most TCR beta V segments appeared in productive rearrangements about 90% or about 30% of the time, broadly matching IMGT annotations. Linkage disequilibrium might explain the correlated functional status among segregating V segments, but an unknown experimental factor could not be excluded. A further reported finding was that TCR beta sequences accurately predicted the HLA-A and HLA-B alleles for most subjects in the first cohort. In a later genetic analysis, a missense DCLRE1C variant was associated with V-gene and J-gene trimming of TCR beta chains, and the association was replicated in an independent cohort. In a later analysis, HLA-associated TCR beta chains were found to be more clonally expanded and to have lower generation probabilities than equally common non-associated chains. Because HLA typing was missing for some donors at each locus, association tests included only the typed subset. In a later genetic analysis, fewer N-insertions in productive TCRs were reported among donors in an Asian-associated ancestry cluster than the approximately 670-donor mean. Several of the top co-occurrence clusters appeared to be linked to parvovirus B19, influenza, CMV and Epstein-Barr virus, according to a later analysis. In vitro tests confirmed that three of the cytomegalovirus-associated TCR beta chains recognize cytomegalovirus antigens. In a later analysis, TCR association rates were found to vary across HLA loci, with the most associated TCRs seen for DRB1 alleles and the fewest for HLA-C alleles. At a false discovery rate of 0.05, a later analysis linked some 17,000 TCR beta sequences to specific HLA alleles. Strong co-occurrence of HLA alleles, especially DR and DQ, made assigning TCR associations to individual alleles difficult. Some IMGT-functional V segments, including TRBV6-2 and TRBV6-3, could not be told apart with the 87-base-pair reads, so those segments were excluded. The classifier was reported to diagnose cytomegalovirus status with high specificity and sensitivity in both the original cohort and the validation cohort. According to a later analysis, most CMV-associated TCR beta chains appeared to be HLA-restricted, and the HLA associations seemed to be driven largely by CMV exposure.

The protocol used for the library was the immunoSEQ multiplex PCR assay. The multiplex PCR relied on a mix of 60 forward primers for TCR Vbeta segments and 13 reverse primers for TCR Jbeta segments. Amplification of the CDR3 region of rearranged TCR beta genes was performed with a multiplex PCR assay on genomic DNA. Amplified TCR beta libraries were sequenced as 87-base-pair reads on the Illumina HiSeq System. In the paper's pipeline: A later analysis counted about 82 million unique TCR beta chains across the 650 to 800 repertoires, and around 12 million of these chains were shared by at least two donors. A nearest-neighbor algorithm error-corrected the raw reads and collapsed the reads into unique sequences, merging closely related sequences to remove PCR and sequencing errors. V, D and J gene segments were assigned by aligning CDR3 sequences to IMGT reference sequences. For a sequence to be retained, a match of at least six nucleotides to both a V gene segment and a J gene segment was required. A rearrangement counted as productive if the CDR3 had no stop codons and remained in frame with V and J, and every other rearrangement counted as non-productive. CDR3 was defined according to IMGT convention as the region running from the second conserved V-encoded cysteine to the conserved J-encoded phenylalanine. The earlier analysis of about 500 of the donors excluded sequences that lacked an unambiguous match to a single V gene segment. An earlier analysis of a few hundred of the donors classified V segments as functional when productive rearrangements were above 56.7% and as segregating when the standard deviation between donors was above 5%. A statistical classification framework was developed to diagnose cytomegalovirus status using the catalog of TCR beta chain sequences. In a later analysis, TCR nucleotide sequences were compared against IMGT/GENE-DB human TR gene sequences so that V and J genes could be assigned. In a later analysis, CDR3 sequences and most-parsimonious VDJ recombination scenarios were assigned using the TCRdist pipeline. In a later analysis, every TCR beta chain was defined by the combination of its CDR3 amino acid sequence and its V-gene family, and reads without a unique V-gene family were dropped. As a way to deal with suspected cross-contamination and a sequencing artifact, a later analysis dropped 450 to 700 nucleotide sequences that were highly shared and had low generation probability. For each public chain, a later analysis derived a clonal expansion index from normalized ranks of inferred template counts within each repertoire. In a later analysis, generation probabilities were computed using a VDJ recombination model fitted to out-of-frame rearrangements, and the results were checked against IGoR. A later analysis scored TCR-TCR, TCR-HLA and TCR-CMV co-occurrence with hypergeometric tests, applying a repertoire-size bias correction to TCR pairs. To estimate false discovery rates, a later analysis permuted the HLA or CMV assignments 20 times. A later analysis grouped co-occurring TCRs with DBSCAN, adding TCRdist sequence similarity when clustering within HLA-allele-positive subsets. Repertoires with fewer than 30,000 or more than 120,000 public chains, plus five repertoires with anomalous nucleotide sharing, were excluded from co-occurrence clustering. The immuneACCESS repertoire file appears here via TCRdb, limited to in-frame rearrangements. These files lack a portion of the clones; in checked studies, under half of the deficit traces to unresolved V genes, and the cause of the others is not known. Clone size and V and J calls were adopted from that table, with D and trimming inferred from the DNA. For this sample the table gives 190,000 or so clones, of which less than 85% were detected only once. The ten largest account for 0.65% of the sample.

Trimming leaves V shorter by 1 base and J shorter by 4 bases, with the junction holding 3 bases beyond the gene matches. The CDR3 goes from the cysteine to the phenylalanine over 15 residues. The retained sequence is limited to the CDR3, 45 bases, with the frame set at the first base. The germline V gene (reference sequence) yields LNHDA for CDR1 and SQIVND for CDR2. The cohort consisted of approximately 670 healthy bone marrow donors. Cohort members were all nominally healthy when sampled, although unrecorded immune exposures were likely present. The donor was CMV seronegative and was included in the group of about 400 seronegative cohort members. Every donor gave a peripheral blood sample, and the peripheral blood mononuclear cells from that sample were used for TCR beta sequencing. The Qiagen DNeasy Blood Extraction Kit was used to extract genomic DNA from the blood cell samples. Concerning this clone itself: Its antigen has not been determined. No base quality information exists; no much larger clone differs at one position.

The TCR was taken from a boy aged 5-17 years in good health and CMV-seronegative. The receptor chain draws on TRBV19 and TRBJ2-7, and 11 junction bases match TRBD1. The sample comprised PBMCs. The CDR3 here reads CASSIGDRGLYEQYF. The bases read TGTGCCAGTAGTATAGGGGACAGGGGGTTGTACGAGCAGTACTTC.